The 19 T cell receptor beta chains listed next were all sequenced from one sample in a study of cytomegalovirus exposure and HLA in healthy donors. A multiplex PCR was run with 60 Vbeta primers and 13 Jbeta primers. Generated by immunoSEQ multiplex PCR, the TCRdb table keeps only in-frame clones and is missing some. The table records about 120,000 clones, 60% to 85% of them present only once. Sequenced material: PBMCs. The source of these receptors is a woman between 40 and 50 years old in good health and CMV-seropositive.

The rearrangement links TRBV11-1 to TRBJ2-7; TRBD2 might be the D (7 bases). V was trimmed by 3 bases and J by 4 bases, leaving 22 bases between them. Germline CDR1 reads SGHAT; CDR2 reads FQDESV (reference sequence). This CDR3 comprises 17 residues. The CDR3 DNA reads as TGTGCCAGCAGCTTCCCGCCAGGCGGGGGCCGTAGGTACGAGCAGTACTTC. Encoded protein: CASSFPPGGGRRYEQYF.

This clone was picked up a small number of times. The genes are TRBV6-5 and TRBJ1-1; D call uncertain. Germline CDR1 reads MNHEY; CDR2 reads SVGAGI. The CDR3 is 11 amino acids. The V and J ends lost 6 bases and 1 base respectively, with 3 bases between them. The CDR3 spells CASRRNTEAFF. CDR3 DNA sequence: TGTGCCAGCAGGAGGAACACTGAAGCTTTCTTT.

The CDR3 loop reads CASSLSGSGGTDTQYF. The CDR3 DNA reads TGCGCCAGCAGCTTATCGGGTAGCGGAGGCACAGATACGCAGTATTTT. The V and J genes are TRBV5-1 and TRBJ2-3; D possibly corresponds to TRBD2 (6 bases). There are 16 residues in the CDR3. Trimming removed 2 bases at V and 1 base at J, with 14 bases between. CDR1 is SGHRS and CDR2 is YFSETQ in the germline V gene. Full variable domain (remainder filled in from reference TRBV5-1 and TRBJ2-3): KAGVTQTPRYLIKTRGQQVTLSCSPISGHRSVSWYQQTPGQGLQFLFEYFSETQRNKGNFPGRFSGRQFSNSRSEMNVSTLELGDSALYLCASSLSGSGGTDTQYFGPGTRLTVL.

The chain employs TRBV4-1 and TRBJ2-1; 9 nucleotides align to TRBD2. CDR1 MGHRA and CDR2 YSYEKL come from the germline V gene. After removal of 1 base from V and 2 bases from J, the junction contained 9 bases not matched to a gene. The CDR3 loop spans 18 amino acids. The CDR3 DNA follows: TGCGCCAGCAGCCAAGGCGGGAGGGCCCTTTCCGCCTACAATGAGCAGTTCTTC. It yields the protein CASSQGGRALSAYNEQFF.

The rearrangement joins TRBV27 to TRBJ1-2; TRBD1 matches 9 bases. Germline CDR1 reads MNHEY; CDR2 reads SMNVEV (reference sequence). The J segment lost 2 bases and the V segment lost 6 bases, leaving 10 bases of the junction unmatched. The length of the CDR3 is 16 residues. The DNA of the CDR3 is TGTGCCAGCAGAGATTCAGGGACAGGGCTCAACTATGGCTACACCTTC. It specifies CASRDSGTGLNYGYTF.

The sample holds a few counts of this clone. The V call is TRBV6-1, the J call TRBJ1-1; possible D gene TRBD1, 6 bases. CDR1 and CDR2 from the germline V gene are MNHNS and SASEGT. CDR3 length equals 14 residues. V gave up 6 bases and J gave up 1 base, with 12 bases separating them. Here the CDR3 reads CASSRGAGNTEAFF. The CDR3 region has the DNA TGTGCCAGCAGCAGGGGTGCCGGGAACACTGAAGCTTTCTTT.

Of note for this clone: At the DNA level, this CDR3 is encoded by other sequences in the same sample as well. The V gene is TRBV5-1, the J gene TRBJ2-5, with 7 bases aligning to TRBD1. J gave up 5 bases and V 3 bases, and 1 base lay outside the gene matches. This CDR3 has 12 residues. Germline V gene data show CDR1 as SGHRS and CDR2 as YFSETQ. CDR3 in amino acids: CASSSTGETQYF. In DNA, the CDR3 is TGCGCCAGCAGCTCGACAGGGGAGACCCAGTACTTC. Looking up the rest from reference TRBV5-1 and TRBJ2-5 gives the full variable domain: KAGVTQTPRYLIKTRGQQVTLSCSPISGHRSVSWYQQTPGQGLQFLFEYFSETQRNKGNFPGRFSGRQFSNSRSEMNVSTLELGDSALYLCASSSTGETQYFGPGTRLLVL.

This chain connects TRBV7-8 to TRBJ1-6, with a weak D call TRBD1 (5 bases). V was cut by 5 bases and J by 13 bases, with 24 bases left in between. The length of the CDR3 is 16 residues. Germline V lookup: CDR1 SGHVS, CDR2 FQNEAQ. The CDR3 is CASSISQSHGGVPLHF. The CDR3, as DNA: TGTGCCAGCAGCATATCCCAATCTCACGGGGGAGTGCCCCTCCACTTT.

The genes are TRBV7-3 and TRBJ2-1, with D hard to call. Trimming pared 3 bases from V and 3 bases from J, leaving 6 bases between. This CDR3 comprises 13 residues. Germline V gene sequence: CDR1 SGHTA, CDR2 FQGTGA. As DNA, the CDR3 is TGTGCCAGCAGCTTGACAAACTACAATGAGCAGTTCTTC. This encodes CASSLTNYNEQFF. The entire variable domain, with the rest obtained from reference TRBV7-3 and TRBJ2-1, is as follows: GAGVSQTPSNKVTEKGKYVELRCDPISGHTALYWYRQSLGQGPEFLIYFQGTGAADDSGLPNDRFFAVRPEGSVSTLKIQRTERGDSAVYLCASSLTNYNEQFFGPGTRLTVL.

The CDR3 DNA follows: TGTGCCAGCAAGATCGACAGGGGTGGCACCGGGGAGCTGTTTTTT. This sequence encodes CASKIDRGGTGELFF. The V and J genes are TRBV2 and TRBJ2-2, with 8 positions matching TRBD1. The V gene end was trimmed by 7 bases and the J gene end by 4 bases; junction bases not matched to a gene: 8. The CDR3 is made up of 15 amino acids. Germline V lookup: CDR1 SNHLY, CDR2 FYNNEI.

The genes are TRBV4-1 and TRBJ1-2; 8 bases line up with TRBD1. With 2 bases clipped from V and 3 bases from J, the junction kept 8 bases outside the gene matches. Germline CDR1 reads MGHRA; CDR2 reads YSYEKL. The CDR3 runs 16 residues. The CDR3 loop reads CASSQPFRGRDYGYTF. The CDR3 coding sequence is TGCGCCAGCAGCCAACCTTTCAGGGGGCGCGACTATGGCTACACCTTC.

J is TRBJ2-3 and V is TRBV6-1, with 8 bases lining up with TRBD2. V lost 4 bases and J lost 2; bases outside the gene matches: 5. The CDR3 covers 15 residues. Per germline, CDR1 MNHNS and CDR2 SASEGT. The CDR3 nucleotides are TGTGCCAGCAGTGTTACTAGCGGTCTCACAGATACGCAGTATTTT. Its translation: CASSVTSGLTDTQYF.

V gene TRBV29-1 combines with J gene TRBJ2-1; 11 nucleotides match TRBD2. Germline values: CDR1 SQVTM, CDR2 ANQGSEA. The CDR3 is made up of 15 amino acids. V lost 6 bases to trimming and J lost 5 bases; unmatched junction nucleotides: 9. CDR3 sequence (DNA): TGCAGCGTCGCCGCAGTAGCGGGGGGGAACAATGAGCAGTTCTTC. Translated, it gives CSVAAVAGGNNEQFF.

The rearrangement uses TRBV5-4 and TRBJ2-2; 8 positions match TRBD1. This CDR3 contains 14 residues. Trimming cost V 4 bases and J 6 bases; bases outside gene matches: 5. Germline V CDR1 and CDR2: SGHNT, YYREEE (reference sequence). Written as DNA, the CDR3 is TGTGCCAGCAGCCACCTGGACAGGGCCGGGGAGCTGTTTTTT. Encoded protein: CASSHLDRAGELFF.

The chain is built from TRBV19 and TRBJ2-7; TRBD1 might be the D (6 bases). Trimming stripped 3 bases from V and 6 bases from J, with 9 bases between. Germline values: CDR1 LNHDA, CDR2 SQIVND (reference sequence). The CDR3 is 12 residues long. The CDR3 here is CASSMGHTEQYF. CDR3 sequence (DNA): TGTGCCAGTAGTATGGGACATACCGAGCAGTACTTC.

The chain combines TRBV5-1 with TRBJ2-1, with a weak D call TRBD2 (5 bases). The CDR3 length is 14 residues. Trimming took 5 bases from V and 4 from J, leaving 13 bases between them. The germline CDR1 and CDR2 sequences are SGHRS and YFSETQ. The CDR3 spells CASRDDPGYNEQFF. Written as DNA, the CDR3 is TGCGCCAGCAGGGACGACCCGGGGTACAATGAGCAGTTCTTC. The full variable domain, completed using reference TRBV5-1 and TRBJ2-1, is KAGVTQTPRYLIKTRGQQVTLSCSPISGHRSVSWYQQTPGQGLQFLFEYFSETQRNKGNFPGRFSGRQFSNSRSEMNVSTLELGDSALYLCASRDDPGYNEQFFGPGTRLTVL.

V usage is TRBV4-1 and J usage is TRBJ2-3, with D unresolved. The CDR3 has 15 residues. CDR1 is MGHRA and CDR2 is YSYEKL in the germline V gene. Trimming left V 1 base short and J 8 bases short, with 16 bases between. The CDR3 nucleotides are TGCGCCAGCAGCCAAGTTTCGGGTCGCCTGGGTACGCAGTATTTT. As protein: CASSQVSGRLGTQYF.

The rearrangement links TRBV6-5 to TRBJ2-4; TRBD2 matches at 11 bases. This CDR3 region has 15 residues. Germline values: CDR1 MNHEY, CDR2 SVGAGI. Trimming cost V 4 bases and J 5 bases; bases outside gene matches: 4. Written as DNA, the CDR3 is TGTGCCAGCAGTTTTACTAGCGGGAGTCAAAACATTCAGTACTTC. Translation: CASSFTSGSQNIQYF.

The count of this clone is one. V gene TRBV2 combines with J gene TRBJ2-3; 16 nucleotides agree with TRBD2. Germline CDR1 is SNHLY and CDR2 is FYNNEI. The trim removed 6 bases at V and 6 bases at J, leaving 6 bases unmatched. There are 16 residues in the CDR3. The CDR3 here is CASSSGTSGGADTQYF. Here the CDR3 DNA reads TGTGCCAGCAGCTCCGGGACTAGCGGGGGGGCCGATACGCAGTATTTT.